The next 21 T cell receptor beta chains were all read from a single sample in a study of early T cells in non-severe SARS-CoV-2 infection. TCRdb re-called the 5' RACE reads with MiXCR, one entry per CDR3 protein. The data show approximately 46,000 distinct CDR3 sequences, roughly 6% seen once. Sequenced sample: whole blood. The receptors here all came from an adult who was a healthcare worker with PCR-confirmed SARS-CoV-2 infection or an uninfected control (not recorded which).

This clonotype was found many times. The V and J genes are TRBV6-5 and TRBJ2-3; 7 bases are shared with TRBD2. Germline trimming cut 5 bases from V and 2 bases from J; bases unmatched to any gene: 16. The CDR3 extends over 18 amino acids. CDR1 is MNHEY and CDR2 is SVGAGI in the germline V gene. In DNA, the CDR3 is TGTGCCAGCAGTCCATCGGGACTATCGAGCGGGGTCACAGATACGCAGTATTTT. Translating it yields CASSPSGLSSGVTDTQYF.

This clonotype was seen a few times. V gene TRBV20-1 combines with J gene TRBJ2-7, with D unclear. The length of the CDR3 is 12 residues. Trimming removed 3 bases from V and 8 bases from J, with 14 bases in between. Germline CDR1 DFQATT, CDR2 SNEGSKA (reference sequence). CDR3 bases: TGCAGTGCTAGTAATTCCCCTAGACAGCAGTACTTC. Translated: CSASNSPRQQYF.

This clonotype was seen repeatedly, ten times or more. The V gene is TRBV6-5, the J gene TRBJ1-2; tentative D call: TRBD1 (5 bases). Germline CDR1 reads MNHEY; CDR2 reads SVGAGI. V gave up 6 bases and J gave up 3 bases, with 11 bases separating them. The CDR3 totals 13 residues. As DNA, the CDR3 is TGTGCCAGCAGAGTAGGGGTTGACTATGGCTACACCTTC. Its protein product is CASRVGVDYGYTF.

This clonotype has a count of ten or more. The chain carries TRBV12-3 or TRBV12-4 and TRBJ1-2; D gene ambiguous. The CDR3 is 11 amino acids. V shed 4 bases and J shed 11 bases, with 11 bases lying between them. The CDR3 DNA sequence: TGTGCCAGCAGTTCACTTGGTAGATACACCTTC. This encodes CASSSLGRYTF.

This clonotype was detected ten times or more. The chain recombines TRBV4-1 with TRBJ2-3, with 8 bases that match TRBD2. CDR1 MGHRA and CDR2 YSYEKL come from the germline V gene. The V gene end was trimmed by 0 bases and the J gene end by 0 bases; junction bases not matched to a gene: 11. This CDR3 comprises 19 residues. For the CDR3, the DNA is TGCGCCAGCAGCCAAGATGAACTAGCGGAGTCGCTTAGCACAGATACGCAGTATTTT. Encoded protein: CASSQDELAESLSTDTQYF.

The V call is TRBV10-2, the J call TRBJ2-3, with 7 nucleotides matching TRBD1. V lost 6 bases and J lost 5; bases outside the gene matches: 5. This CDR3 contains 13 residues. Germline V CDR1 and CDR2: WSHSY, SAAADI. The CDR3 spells CASRITGEDTQYF. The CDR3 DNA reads TGCGCCAGCAGGATCACAGGGGAAGATACGCAGTATTTT.

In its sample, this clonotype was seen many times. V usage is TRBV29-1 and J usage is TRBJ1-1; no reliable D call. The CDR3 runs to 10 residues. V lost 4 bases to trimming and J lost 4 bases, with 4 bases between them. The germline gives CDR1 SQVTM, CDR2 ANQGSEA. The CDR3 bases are TGCAGCGTTGGCTCCACTGAAGCTTTCTTT. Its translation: CSVGSTEAFF.

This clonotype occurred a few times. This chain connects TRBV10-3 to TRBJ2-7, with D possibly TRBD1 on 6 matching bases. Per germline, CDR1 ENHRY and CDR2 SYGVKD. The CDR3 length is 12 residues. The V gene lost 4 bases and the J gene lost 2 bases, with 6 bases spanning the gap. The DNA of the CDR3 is TGTGCCATCAGTGGGGACACCTACGAGCAGTACTTC. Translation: CAISGDTYEQYF.

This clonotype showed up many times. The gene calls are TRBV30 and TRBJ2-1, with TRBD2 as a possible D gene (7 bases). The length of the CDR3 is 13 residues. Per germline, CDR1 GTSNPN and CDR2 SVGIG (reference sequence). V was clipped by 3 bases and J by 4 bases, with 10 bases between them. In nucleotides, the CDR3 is TGTGCCTGGAGGGGGGGGCTTTACAATGAGCAGTTCTTC. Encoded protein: CAWRGGLYNEQFF.

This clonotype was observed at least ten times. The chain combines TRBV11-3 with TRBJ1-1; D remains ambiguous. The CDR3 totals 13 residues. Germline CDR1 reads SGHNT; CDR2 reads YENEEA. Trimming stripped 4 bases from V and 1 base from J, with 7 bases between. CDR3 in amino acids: CASSYSWNTEAFF. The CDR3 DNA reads TGTGCCAGCAGCTATTCGTGGAACACTGAAGCTTTCTTT.

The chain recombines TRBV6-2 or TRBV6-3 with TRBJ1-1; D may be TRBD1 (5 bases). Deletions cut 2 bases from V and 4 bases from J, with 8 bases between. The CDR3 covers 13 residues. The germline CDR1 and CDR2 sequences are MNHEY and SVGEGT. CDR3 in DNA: TGTGCCAGCAGTTACACTCAGGGCACTGAAGCTTTCTTT. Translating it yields CASSYTQGTEAFF.

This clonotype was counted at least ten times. The CDR3 sequence: CASLRGSTYGYTF. The CDR3 DNA reads TGTGCCAGCTTACGGGGGTCGACCTATGGCTACACCTTC. This chain joins TRBV18 and TRBJ1-2; tentative D call: TRBD1 (5 bases). CDR1 and CDR2 (germline): KGHSH, LQKENI. Trimming cost V 7 bases and J 4 bases, with 13 bases left between them. The CDR3 consists of 13 residues.

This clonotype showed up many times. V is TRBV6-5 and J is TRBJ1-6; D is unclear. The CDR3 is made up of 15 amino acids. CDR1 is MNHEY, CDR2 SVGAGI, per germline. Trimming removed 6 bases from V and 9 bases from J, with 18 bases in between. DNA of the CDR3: TGTGCCAGCAGCTCACGGGCCAGGATTCCTTCACCCCTCCACTTT. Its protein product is CASSSRARIPSPLHF.

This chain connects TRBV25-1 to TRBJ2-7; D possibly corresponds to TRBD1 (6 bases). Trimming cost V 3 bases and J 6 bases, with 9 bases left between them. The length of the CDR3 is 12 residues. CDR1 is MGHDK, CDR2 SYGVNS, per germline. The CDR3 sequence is CASSDQGGEQYF. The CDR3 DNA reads TGTGCCAGCAGTGATCAAGGGGGCGAGCAGTACTTC.

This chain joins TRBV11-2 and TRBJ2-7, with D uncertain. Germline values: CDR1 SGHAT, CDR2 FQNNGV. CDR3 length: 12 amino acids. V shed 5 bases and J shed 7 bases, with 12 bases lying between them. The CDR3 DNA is TGTGCCAGCAGCCCCGACTTATTTGAGCAGTACTTC. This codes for CASSPDLFEQYF.

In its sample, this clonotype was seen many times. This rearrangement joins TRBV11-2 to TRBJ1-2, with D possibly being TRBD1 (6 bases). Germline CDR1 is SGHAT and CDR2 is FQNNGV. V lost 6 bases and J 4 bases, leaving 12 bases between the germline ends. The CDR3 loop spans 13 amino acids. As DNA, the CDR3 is TGTGCCAGCAGAAATCAAGGGGGCTATGGCTACACCTTC. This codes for CASRNQGGYGYTF. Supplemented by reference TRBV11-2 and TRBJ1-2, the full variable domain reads EAGVAQSPRYKIIEKRQSVAFWCNPISGHATLYWYQQILGQGPKLLIQFQNNGVVDDSQLPKDRFSAERLKGVDSTLKIQPAKLEDSAVYLCASRNQGGYGYTFGSGTRLTVV.

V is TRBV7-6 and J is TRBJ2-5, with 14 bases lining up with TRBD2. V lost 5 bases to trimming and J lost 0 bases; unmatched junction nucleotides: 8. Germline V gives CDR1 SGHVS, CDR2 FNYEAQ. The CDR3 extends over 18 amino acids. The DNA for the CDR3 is TGTGCCAGCAGCACCGGGACTAGCGGGGGCCTGTACCAAGAGACCCAGTACTTC. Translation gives CASSTGTSGGLYQETQYF.

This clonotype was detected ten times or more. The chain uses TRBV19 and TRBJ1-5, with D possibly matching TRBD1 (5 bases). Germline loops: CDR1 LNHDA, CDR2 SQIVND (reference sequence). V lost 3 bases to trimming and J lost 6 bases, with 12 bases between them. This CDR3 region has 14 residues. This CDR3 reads CASSIRQGLQPQHF. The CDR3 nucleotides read TGTGCCAGTAGTATCCGGCAGGGCCTTCAGCCCCAGCATTTT. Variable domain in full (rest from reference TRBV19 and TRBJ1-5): DGGITQSPKYLFRKEGQNVTLSCEQNLNHDAMYWYRQDPGQGLRLIYYSQIVNDFQKGDIAEGYSVSREKKESFPLTVTSAQKNPTAFYLCASSIRQGLQPQHFGDGTRLSIL.

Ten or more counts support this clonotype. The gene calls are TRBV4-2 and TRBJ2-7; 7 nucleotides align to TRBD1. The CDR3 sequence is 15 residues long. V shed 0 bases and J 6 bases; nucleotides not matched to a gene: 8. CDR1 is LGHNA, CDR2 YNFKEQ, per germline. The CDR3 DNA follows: TGTGCCAGCAGCCAAGAATGGGGACAGTGGTCCGAGCAGTACTTC. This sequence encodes CASSQEWGQWSEQYF.

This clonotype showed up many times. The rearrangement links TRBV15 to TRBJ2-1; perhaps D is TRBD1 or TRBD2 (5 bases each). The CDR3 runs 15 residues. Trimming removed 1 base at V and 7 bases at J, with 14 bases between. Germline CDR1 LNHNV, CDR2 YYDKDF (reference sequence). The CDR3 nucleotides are TGTGCCACCAGCAGAGGAACAGGAGGAGAGAATGAGCAGTTCTTC. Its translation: CATSRGTGGENEQFF.

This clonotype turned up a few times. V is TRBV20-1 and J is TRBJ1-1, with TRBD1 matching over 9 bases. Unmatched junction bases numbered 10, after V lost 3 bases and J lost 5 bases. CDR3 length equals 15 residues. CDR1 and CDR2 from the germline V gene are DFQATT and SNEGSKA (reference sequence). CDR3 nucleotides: TGCAGTGCTAGGGACAGGGGCGCTCGAGGGACTGAAGCTTTCTTT. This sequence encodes CSARDRGARGTEAFF.